The 6 T cell receptor beta chains below all came from one sample that was sequenced in a study of shared clonotypes between healthy human individuals (TCRdb year 2020). The library came from the immunoSEQ multiplex PCR assay. TCRdb's version of the immuneACCESS table is confined to in-frame rearrangements and falls short of the full clone set. An unresolved V gene accounts for under half of the shortfall where checked; the remainder is of unknown origin. The sample table holds a few million clones, of which under 95% were seen once. Roughly 0.34% of the sample is held by the ten biggest clonotypes. The sequencing sample was made of naive CD4+ T cells from PBMCs. The cell subset or site label of this sample denotes: CD45RA+ positively selected. These receptors were obtained from a man younger than 35 in good health. Some clones in this sample may be carry-over from other donors' samples.

The V gene is TRBV5-3, the J gene TRBJ2-1; D is possibly TRBD2 (6 bases). TRBV5-3 is recorded as an ORF, its role being uncertain. This CDR3 spans 16 amino acids. V was trimmed by 1 base and J by 9 bases, leaving 20 bases between them. The CDR3 DNA reads as TGTGCCAGAAGCTTGTCGTCCGGCACTAGCTACCTTGAGCAGTTCTTC. It translates to CARSLSSGTSYLEQFF.

This clone was observed a handful of times. V usage is TRBV6-6 and J usage is TRBJ1-5; no clear D. The V end was cut by 7 bases, the J end by 4 bases, with 20 bases between. CDR3 size: 16 residues. CDR1 MNHNY and CDR2 SVGAGI come from the germline V gene (reference sequence). This CDR3 is CASKKLPSQTNQPQHF. Written as DNA, the CDR3 is TGTGCCAGCAAAAAGCTTCCCTCGCAGACAAATCAGCCCCAGCATTTT.

This clone occurred once. This chain joins TRBV27 and TRBJ2-7, with D perhaps TRBD2 (7 bases). The length of the CDR3 is 16 residues. The V gene lost 4 bases and the J gene lost 4 bases, with 20 bases spanning the gap. CDR1 is MNHEY and CDR2 is SMNVEV in the germline V gene (reference sequence). CDR3 in amino acids: CASSSLMRGRFYEQYF. The CDR3 region has the DNA TGTGCCAGCAGTTCCCTCATGCGGGGGCGCTTTTACGAGCAGTACTTC.

A single count supports this clone. The chain is built from TRBV7-3 and TRBJ2-1; D ambiguous. Trimming took 3 bases from V and 4 from J, leaving 10 bases between them. The CDR3 covers 14 residues. Germline CDR1 is SGHTA and CDR2 is FQGTGA. CDR3 coding DNA: TGTGCCAGCAGCTTTAACAGCTTATACAATGAGCAGTTCTTC. It is translated as CASSFNSLYNEQFF. The variable domain in full, completed from reference TRBV7-3 and TRBJ2-1, reads GAGVSQTPSNKVTEKGKYVELRCDPISGHTALYWYRQSLGQGPEFLIYFQGTGAADDSGLPNDRFFAVRPEGSVSTLKIQRTERGDSAVYLCASSFNSLYNEQFFGPGTRLTVL.

The chain combines TRBV10-1 with TRBJ2-3; 11 bases match TRBD2. With 1 base clipped from V and 4 bases from J, the junction kept 4 bases outside the gene matches. Germline loops: CDR1 WNHNN, CDR2 SYGVQD (reference sequence). The CDR3 has 16 amino acids. The CDR3 sequence is CASSEYTSGRPDTQYF. CDR3 nucleotide sequence: TGCGCCAGCAGTGAGTATACTAGCGGGAGACCAGATACGCAGTATTTT.

V is TRBV5-1 and J is TRBJ1-1; D call uncertain. The V end lost 2 bases, the J end lost 1 base, and 9 bases lay between the germline ends. From germline, CDR1 is SGHRS and CDR2 YFSETQ. The CDR3 contains 14 residues. DNA of the CDR3: TGCGCCAGCAGCTTAAATACCGGGAACACTGAAGCTTTCTTT. Translated: CASSLNTGNTEAFF.